This T cell receptor beta chain was obtained from a study of blood T cell repertoires in COVID-19. Across the study: From the United States, Italy and Spain came samples of acute and convalescent COVID-19. The cDNA or gDNA used as material had been derived from T cells, B-cell-depleted T cells, or PBMCs.

In the authors' workflow: Quantification of nucleated cells was approximated via reference gene primer amplification. Profiled with immunoSEQ multiplex PCR; TCRdb holds only in-frame clones, not every one. V and J calls and clone size are given by that table; D and trimming were obtained from the DNA. Of 45,000 or so clones listed, approximately 91% are singletons. The CDR3 loop spans 11 amino acids. V dropped 5 bases and J dropped 12 bases, with 11 bases sitting between them. Sequences were obtained from peripheral blood. This clonotype was sampled from a human donor in a cohort sampled during active COVID-19. This chain links TRBV12-3 or TRBV12-4 with TRBJ2-1, with D possibly being TRBD1 (5 bases). The CDR3 spells CASSATGRQFF. The CDR3 DNA follows: TGTGCCAGCAGTGCAACAGGCAGGCAGTTCTTC.